This T cell receptor beta chain was sequenced for a study of control samples from healthy donors and cancer patients. Produced via immunoSEQ multiplex PCR; TCRdb's table is partial and in-frame only. The sample has hundreds of thousands of clones, almost 85% seen once. This CDR3 is 14 amino acids long. Germline CDR1 is MNHEY and CDR2 is SVGAGI. V was cut by 6 bases and J by 0 bases, with 9 bases left in between. The origin of this receptor is a woman in her fifties or sixties with lung cancer. Source material: PBMCs. The chain combines TRBV6-5 with TRBJ1-5; unclear D gene. CDR3 nucleotides: TGTGCCAGCAGCTCCGTAGGTAGCAATCAGCCCCAGCATTTT. It specifies CASSSVGSNQPQHF.